These 7 T cell receptor beta chains were all obtained from the same sample, sequenced in a study of blood T cell repertoires in COVID-19. Data came from immunoSEQ multiplex PCR; TCRdb stores just in-frame clones and leaves some out. The table includes approximately 260,000 clones, 70% to 90% detected once. The sequenced material came from PBMCs or T cells enriched from blood (not recorded which). The receptors here all came from a woman aged 45 to 65 who had been exposed to COVID-19.

The chain combines TRBV2 with TRBJ1-5, with D unresolved. CDR1 and CDR2 from the germline V gene are SNHLY and FYNNEI. V gave up 0 bases and J gave up 6 bases, with 12 bases separating them. The CDR3 runs to 15 residues. The CDR3 protein is CASSEARAGVQPQHF. In DNA form, the CDR3 reads TGTGCCAGCAGTGAAGCGCGGGCCGGTGTTCAGCCCCAGCATTTT.

The V gene is TRBV27, the J gene TRBJ1-1, with 7 positions matching TRBD1. Trimming at V came to 8 bases and at J to 4 bases, leaving 7 bases not matched to a gene. CDR3 size: 13 residues. Germline CDR1 and CDR2: MNHEY and SMNVEV (reference sequence). The CDR3 DNA is TGTGCCAGCCGCGCTGACAGGGCCACTGAAGCTTTCTTT. The encoded protein is CASRADRATEAFF.

This chain connects TRBV7-3 to TRBJ2-2; 11 bases match TRBD2. There are 16 residues in the CDR3. J gave up 1 base and V 8 bases, and 6 bases lay outside the gene matches. CDR1 is SGHTA and CDR2 is FQGTGA in the germline V gene. The CDR3 spells CASPPGTSGNTGELFF. As DNA, the CDR3 is TGTGCCAGCCCTCCCGGGACTAGCGGGAACACCGGGGAGCTGTTTTTT. Full variable domain (remainder filled in from reference TRBV7-3 and TRBJ2-2): GAGVSQTPSNKVTEKGKYVELRCDPISGHTALYWYRQSLGQGPEFLIYFQGTGAADDSGLPNDRFFAVRPEGSVSTLKIQRTERGDSAVYLCASPPGTSGNTGELFFGEGSRLTVL.

The chain combines TRBV2 with TRBJ1-4; D is uncertain. The CDR3 spans 13 residues. Trimming removed 8 bases at V and 3 bases at J, with 10 bases between. Germline-derived CDR1 and CDR2 are SNHLY and FYNNEI. CDR3 region: CASSKEANEKLFF. CDR3 DNA sequence: TGTGCCAGCTCCAAGGAGGCTAATGAAAAACTGTTTTTT.

The V and J genes are TRBV19 and TRBJ2-1, with TRBD2 matching 7 bases. Germline CDR1 reads LNHDA; CDR2 reads SQIVND (reference sequence). This CDR3 is 14 amino acids long. V gave up 4 bases and J gave up 4 bases; unmatched junction bases: 4. The CDR3 coding sequence is TGTGCCAGTAGTAGGGGGACTACTTACAATGAGCAGTTCTTC. The encoded protein is CASSRGTTYNEQFF.

The chain has TRBV11-2 and TRBJ1-1; 7 bases align to TRBD1. The CDR3 is made up of 16 amino acids. Trimming at V came to 5 bases and at J to 5 bases, leaving 14 bases not matched to a gene. Germline CDR1 and CDR2: SGHAT and FQNNGV. The CDR3 DNA is TGTGCCAGCAGCGGAATCGGAGGTGACAGGGCTACTGAAGCTTTCTTT. The encoded protein is CASSGIGGDRATEAFF.

The chain's CDR3 is CASSYSDLGGSYNEQFF. CDR3 sequence (DNA): TGTGCCAGCAGTTACAGTGACCTGGGGGGCTCCTACAATGAGCAGTTCTTC. This chain connects TRBV6-2 or TRBV6-3 to TRBJ2-1; maybe TRBD2 (6 bases). V was shortened by 2 bases and J by 0 bases, with 14 bases between the two germline ends. The CDR3 length is 17 residues. Germline V gene lookup returns CDR1 MNHEY and CDR2 SVGEGT.